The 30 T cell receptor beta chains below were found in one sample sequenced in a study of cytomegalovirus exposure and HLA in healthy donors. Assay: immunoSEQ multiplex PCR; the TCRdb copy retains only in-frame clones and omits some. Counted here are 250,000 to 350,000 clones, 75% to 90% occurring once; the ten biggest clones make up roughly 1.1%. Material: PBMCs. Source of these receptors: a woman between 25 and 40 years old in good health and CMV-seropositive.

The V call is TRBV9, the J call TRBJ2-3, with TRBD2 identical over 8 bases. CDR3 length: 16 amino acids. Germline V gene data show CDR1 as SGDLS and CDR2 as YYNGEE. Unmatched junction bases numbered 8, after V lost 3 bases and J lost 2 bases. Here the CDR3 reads CASSGRSGANTDTQYF. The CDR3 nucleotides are TGTGCCAGCAGCGGGCGTAGCGGGGCTAACACAGATACGCAGTATTTT.

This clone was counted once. The CDR3 region is CASSLRRGQPQHF. The CDR3 region has the DNA TGTGCCAGCAGTCTCCGGAGGGGACAGCCCCAGCATTTT. The chain combines TRBV28 with TRBJ1-5, with D perhaps TRBD1 (5 bases). The length of the CDR3 is 13 residues. V shed 5 bases and J shed 7 bases, with 12 bases lying between them. CDR1 MDHEN and CDR2 SYDVKM come from the germline V gene.

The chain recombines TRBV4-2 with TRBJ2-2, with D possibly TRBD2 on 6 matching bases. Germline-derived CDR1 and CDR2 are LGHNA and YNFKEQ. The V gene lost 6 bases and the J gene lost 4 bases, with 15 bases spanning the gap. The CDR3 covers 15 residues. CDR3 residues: CASRTGGYSTGELFF. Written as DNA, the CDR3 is TGTGCCAGCAGAACCGGGGGATACAGCACCGGGGAGCTGTTTTTT.

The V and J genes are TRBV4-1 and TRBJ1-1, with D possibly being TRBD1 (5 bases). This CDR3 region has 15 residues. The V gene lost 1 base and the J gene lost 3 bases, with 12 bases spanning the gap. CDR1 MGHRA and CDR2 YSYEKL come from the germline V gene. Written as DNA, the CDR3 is TGCGCCAGCAGCCAAGTACCCGGGGGAGACACTGAAGCTTTCTTT. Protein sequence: CASSQVPGGDTEAFF.

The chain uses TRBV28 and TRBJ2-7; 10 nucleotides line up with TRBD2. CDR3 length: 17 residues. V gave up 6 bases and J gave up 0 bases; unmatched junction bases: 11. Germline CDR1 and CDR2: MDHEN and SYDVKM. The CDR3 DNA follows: TGTGCCAGCAGCCCGACGGGTAGCGGGAGGAGCTCCTACGAGCAGTACTTC. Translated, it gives CASSPTGSGRSSYEQYF.

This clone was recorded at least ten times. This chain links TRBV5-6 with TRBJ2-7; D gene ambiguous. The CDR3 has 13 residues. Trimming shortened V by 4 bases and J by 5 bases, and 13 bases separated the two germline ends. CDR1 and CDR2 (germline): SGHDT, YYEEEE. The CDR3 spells CASSPTRGHEQYF. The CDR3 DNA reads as TGTGCCAGCAGCCCAACTCGAGGACACGAGCAGTACTTC.

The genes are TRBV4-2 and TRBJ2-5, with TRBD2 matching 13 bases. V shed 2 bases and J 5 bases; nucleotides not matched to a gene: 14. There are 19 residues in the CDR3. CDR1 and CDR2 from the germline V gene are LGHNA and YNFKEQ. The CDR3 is CASSQPRGTSGTTRETQYF. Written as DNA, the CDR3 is TGTGCCAGCAGCCAACCCCGTGGGACTAGCGGGACTACCCGGGAGACCCAGTACTTC.

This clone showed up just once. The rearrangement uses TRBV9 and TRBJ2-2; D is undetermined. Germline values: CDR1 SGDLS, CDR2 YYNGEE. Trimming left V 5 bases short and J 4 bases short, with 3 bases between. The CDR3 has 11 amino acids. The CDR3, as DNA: TGTGCCAGCAGATCCACCGGGGAGCTGTTTTTT. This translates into CASRSTGELFF.

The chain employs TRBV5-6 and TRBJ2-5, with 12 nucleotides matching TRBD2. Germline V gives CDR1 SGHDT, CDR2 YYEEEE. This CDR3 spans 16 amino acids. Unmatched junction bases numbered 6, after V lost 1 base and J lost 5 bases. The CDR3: CASSLLPSGGVETQYF. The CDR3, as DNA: TGTGCCAGCAGCTTGCTGCCTAGCGGGGGGGTGGAGACCCAGTACTTC.

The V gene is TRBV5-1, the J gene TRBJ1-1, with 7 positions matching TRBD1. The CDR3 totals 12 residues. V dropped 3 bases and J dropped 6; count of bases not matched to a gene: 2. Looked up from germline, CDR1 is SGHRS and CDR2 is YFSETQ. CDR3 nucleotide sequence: TGCGCCAGCAGCTGGACAGGACCTGAAGCTTTCTTT. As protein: CASSWTGPEAFF. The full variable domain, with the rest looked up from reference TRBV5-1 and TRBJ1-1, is KAGVTQTPRYLIKTRGQQVTLSCSPISGHRSVSWYQQTPGQGLQFLFEYFSETQRNKGNFPGRFSGRQFSNSRSEMNVSTLELGDSALYLCASSWTGPEAFFGQGTRLTVV.

The CDR3 protein is CSVEEWERQGGNEQFF. CDR3 in DNA: TGCAGCGTTGAAGAATGGGAACGCCAGGGGGGTAATGAGCAGTTCTTC. The chain combines TRBV29-1 with TRBJ2-1, with a weak D call TRBD1 (7 bases). This CDR3 is built from 16 residues. Germline CDR1 SQVTM, CDR2 ANQGSEA. V was cut by 0 bases and J by 7 bases, with 19 bases left in between.

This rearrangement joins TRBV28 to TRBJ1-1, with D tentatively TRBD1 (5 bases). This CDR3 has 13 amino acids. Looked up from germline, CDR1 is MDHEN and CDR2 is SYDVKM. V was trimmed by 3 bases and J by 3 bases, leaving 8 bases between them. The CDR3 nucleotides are TGTGCCAGCAGTTTGGGGCCGTACACTGAAGCTTTCTTT. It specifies CASSLGPYTEAFF.

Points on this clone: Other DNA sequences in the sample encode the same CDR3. CDR3 in DNA: TGTGCCAGCAGTTTATCGGGACCCTCCTACGAGCAGTACTTC. It is translated as CASSLSGPSYEQYF. The chain recombines TRBV27 with TRBJ2-7, with D perhaps matching TRBD1 or TRBD2 (5 bases each). Germline V lookup: CDR1 MNHEY, CDR2 SMNVEV (reference sequence). Trimming pared 0 bases from V and 0 bases from J, leaving 6 bases between. This CDR3 has 14 residues.

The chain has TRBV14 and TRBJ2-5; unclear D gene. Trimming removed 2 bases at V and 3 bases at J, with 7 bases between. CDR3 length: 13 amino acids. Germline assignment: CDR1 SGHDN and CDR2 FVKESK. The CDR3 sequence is CASSQFNEETQYF. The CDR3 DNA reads TGTGCCAGCAGCCAATTCAATGAAGAGACCCAGTACTTC.

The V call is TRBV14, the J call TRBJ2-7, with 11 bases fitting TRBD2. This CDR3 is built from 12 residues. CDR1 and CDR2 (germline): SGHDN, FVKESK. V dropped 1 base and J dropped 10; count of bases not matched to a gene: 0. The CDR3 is CASSQGLAGQYF. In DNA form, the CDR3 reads TGTGCCAGCAGCCAAGGACTAGCGGGACAGTACTTC.

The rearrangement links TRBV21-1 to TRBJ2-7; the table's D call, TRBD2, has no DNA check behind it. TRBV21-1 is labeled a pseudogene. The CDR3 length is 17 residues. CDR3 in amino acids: CASSKVVPSGPSYEQYF. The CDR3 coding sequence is TGTGCCAGCAGCAAAGTTGTTCCTAGCGGGCCTTCCTACGAGCAGTACTTC.

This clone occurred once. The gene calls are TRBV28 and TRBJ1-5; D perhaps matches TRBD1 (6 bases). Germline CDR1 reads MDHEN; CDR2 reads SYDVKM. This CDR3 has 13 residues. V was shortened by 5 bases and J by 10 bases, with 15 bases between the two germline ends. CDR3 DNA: TGTGCCAGCAGTGACAGGCCCGTAGGACCCCAGCATTTT. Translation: CASSDRPVGPQHF.

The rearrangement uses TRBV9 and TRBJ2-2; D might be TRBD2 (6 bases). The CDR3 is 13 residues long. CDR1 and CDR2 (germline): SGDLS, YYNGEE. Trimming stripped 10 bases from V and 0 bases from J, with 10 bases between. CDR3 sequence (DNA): TGTGCCTCCCAGCGGGCGAACACCGGGGAGCTGTTTTTT. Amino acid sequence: CASQRANTGELFF.

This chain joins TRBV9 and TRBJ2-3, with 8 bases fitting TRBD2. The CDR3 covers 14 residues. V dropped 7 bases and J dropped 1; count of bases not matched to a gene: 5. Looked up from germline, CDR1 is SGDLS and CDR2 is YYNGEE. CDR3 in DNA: TGTGCCAGCGGCGGACTAGCCCGCACAGATACGCAGTATTTT. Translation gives CASGGLARTDTQYF. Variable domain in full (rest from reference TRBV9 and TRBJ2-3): DSGVTQTPKHLITATGQRVTLRCSPRSGDLSVYWYQQSLDQGLQFLIQYYNGEERAKGNILERFSAQQFPDLHSELNLSSLELGDSALYFCASGGLARTDTQYFGPGTRLTVL.

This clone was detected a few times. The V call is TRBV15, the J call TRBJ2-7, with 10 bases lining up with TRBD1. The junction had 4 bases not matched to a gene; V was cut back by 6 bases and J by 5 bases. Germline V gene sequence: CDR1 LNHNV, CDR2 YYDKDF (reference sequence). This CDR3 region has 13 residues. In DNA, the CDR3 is TGTGCCACCAGGGACAGGGGGTTTCACGAGCAGTACTTC. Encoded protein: CATRDRGFHEQYF.

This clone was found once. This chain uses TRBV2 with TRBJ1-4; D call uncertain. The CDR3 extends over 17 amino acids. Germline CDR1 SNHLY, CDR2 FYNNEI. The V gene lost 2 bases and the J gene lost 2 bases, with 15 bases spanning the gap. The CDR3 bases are TGTGCCAGCAGTGAATGGGTTCTCCCGGGGACTAATGAAAAACTGTTTTTT. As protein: CASSEWVLPGTNEKLFF.

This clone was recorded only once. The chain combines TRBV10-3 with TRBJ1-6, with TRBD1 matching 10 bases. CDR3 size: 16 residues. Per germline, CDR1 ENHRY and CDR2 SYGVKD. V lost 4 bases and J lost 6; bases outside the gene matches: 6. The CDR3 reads CAISGGTGVSNSPLHF. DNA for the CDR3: TGTGCCATCAGTGGCGGGACAGGGGTGAGTAATTCACCCCTCCACTTT.

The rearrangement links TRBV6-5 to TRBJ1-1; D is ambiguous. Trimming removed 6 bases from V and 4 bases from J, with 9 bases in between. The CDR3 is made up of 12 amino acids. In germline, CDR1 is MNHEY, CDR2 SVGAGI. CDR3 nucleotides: TGTGCCAGCAGGTATCTCGGCACTGAAGCTTTCTTT. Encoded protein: CASRYLGTEAFF.

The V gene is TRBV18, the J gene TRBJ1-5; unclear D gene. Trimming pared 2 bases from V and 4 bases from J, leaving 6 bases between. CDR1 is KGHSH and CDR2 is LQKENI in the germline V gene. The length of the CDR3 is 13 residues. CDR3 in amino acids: CASSPSRNQPQHF. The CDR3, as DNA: TGTGCCAGCTCACCAAGCAGGAATCAGCCCCAGCATTTT.

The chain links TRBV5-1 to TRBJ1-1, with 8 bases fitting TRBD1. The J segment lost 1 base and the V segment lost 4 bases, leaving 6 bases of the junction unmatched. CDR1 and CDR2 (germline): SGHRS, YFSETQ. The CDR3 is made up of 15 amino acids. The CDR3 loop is CASSGWTGPNTEAFF. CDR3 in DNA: TGCGCCAGCAGCGGATGGACAGGGCCGAACACTGAAGCTTTCTTT.

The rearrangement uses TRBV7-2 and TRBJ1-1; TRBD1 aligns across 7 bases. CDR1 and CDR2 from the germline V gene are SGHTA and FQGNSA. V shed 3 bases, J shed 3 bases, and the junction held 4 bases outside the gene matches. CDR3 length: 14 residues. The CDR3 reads CASSFITGDTEAFF. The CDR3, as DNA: TGTGCCAGCAGCTTTATAACAGGGGACACTGAAGCTTTCTTT.

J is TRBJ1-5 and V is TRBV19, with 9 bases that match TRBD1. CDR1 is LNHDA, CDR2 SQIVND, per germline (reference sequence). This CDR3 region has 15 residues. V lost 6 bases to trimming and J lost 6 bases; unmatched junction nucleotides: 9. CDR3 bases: TGTGCCAGTAGCCAGGTTACAGGGGGCCCTCAGCCCCAGCATTTT. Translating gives CASSQVTGGPQPQHF.

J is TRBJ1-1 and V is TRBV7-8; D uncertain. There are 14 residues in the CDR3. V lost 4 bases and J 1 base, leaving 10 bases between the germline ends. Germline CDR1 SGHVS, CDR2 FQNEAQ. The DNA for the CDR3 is TGTGCCAGCAGCTCAGTAAGAAAGAACACTGAAGCTTTCTTT. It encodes CASSSVRKNTEAFF.

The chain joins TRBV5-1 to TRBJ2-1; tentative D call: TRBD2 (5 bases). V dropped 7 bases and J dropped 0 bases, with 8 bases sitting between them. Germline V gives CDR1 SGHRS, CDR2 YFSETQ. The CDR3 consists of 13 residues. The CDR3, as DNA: TGCGCCAGCCAGAGGGACTCCTACAATGAGCAGTTCTTC. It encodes CASQRDSYNEQFF.

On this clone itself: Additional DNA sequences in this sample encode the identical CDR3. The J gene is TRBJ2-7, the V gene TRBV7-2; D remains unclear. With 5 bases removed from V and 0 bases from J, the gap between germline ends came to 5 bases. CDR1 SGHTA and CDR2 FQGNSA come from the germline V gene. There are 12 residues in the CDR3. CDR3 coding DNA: TGTGCCAGCAGCCTTAGCTCCTACGAGCAGTACTTC. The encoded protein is CASSLSSYEQYF.